This T cell receptor beta chain was documented in a study of OX40 agonist ivuxolimab in advanced cancers. Whole-study context: Patients received ivuxolimab, an intravenous treatment, every 2 weeks at 0.01 to 10 mg/kg.

Sequenced by immunoSEQ multiplex PCR; TCRdb stores in-frame clones only, minus some. The top ten hold 0.95% to 1.3% of the sample, which has 70,000 to 100,000 clones, roughly 84% seen once. Study outcomes and limitations: At 0.1 to 3.0 mg/kg, CD4+ and CD8+ blood T cells expanded clonally by week 6.

V was clipped by 2 bases and J by 4 bases; unmatched bases: 10. This CDR3 has 17 amino acids. The germline V gene has CDR1 MNHNS and CDR2 SASEGT. Note on this clone: As yet, its antigen is unknown.

The TCR was taken from an adult with an advanced solid tumor such as melanoma, head and neck, liver or kidney cancer. This sequence joins TRBV6-1 and TRBJ1-5; 8 nucleotides match TRBD1. The sequences come from CD4+ or CD8+ T cells sorted from blood, collected in a trial of the OX40 agonist ivuxolimab. CDR3 sequence: CASSESPGGAGNQPQHF. CDR3 DNA: TGTGCCAGCAGTGAATCGCCAGGGGGCGCGGGAAATCAGCCCCAGCATTTT.